A selection of T cell receptor beta chains follows, all from one sample in a study of blood T cells in healthy people across ages. TCRdb used MiXCR to reprocess the 5' RACE reads, holding one entry per CDR3 protein. Of some 1,800,000 distinct CDR3 sequences detected, approximately 40% appear once; the ten largest clones hold more than 20%. The sample comprised blood. Receptor source: a human donor in good health. Both conserved end residues are part of each CDR3. D genes are given only for firm matches. Expanded clones are given a class, and other clones once, few, many or no size at all.

CDR3 DNA,CDR3 protein,J gene,V gene,clone size,D gene
TGCGCCAGCAGCCAGATAGGCAATTATGGCTACTATGGCTACACCTTC,CASSQIGNYGYYGYTF,TRBJ1-2,TRBV4-3,.,.
TGTGCCAGCAGCTTAGTAGCGGGGGTTTCCGAGCAGTACTTC,CASSLVAGVSEQYF,TRBJ2-7,TRBV7-2,.,TRBD2
TGCGCCAGCAGCCAATGGGGAGCAGGGCCTACAGATACGCAGTATTTT,CASSQWGAGPTDTQYF,TRBJ2-3,TRBV4-3,.,.
TGTGCCACCAGTGGCCCGGGCGGGGCCAACGTCCTGACTTTC,CATSGPGGANVLTF,TRBJ2-6,TRBV24-1,few,.
TGTGCCAGCAGCCCGAGACAGAAAAACCCTCCCGAGCAGTACTTC,CASSPRQKNPPEQYF,TRBJ2-7,TRBV7-2,few,.
TGCAGCGGGTCCAGGGGAGGTGGCTACACCTTC,CSGSRGGGYTF,TRBJ1-2,TRBV29-1,few,.
TGTGCCAGCAGTTTAGACGGGGGAAAGTCTGGCTACACCTTC,CASSLDGGKSGYTF,TRBJ1-2,TRBV12-3/TRBV12-4,once,.
TGTGCCAGCAGCCCGTCGGGACAGGCTTACAATGAGCAGTTCTTC,CASSPSGQAYNEQFF,TRBJ2-1,TRBV7-3,.,TRBD1
TGTGCCAGCAGCTTAAGCCCGGACAGGGGTGCTTTCTTT,CASSLSPDRGAFF,TRBJ1-1,TRBV7-3,few,TRBD1
TGTGCCAGCAGCTCTCACCCTCAGAGCTATGGCTACACCTTC,CASSSHPQSYGYTF,TRBJ1-2,TRBV3-1,.,.
TGTGCCAGCAGCGAATCCGGGACAGGGTACACAGATACGCAGTATTTT,CASSESGTGYTDTQYF,TRBJ2-3,TRBV12-3/TRBV12-4,few,TRBD1
TGTGCCACCGGCTCGAGCTCCTACAATGAGCAGTTCTTC,CATGSSSYNEQFF,TRBJ2-1,TRBV24-1,.,.
TGCAGTGCTAGGGTAGGAGGGGCAAATGAGCAGTTCTTC,CSARVGGANEQFF,TRBJ2-1,TRBV20-1,few,.
TGCAGTGCCTCATCTCTACAGGAGTTGAACACTGAAGCTTTCTTT,CSASSLQELNTEAFF,TRBJ1-1,TRBV20-1,many,.
TGTGCCAGCAGCTACACGGACTGGGGGAATTCACCCCTCCACTTT,CASSYTDWGNSPLHF,TRBJ1-6,TRBV6-2/TRBV6-3,few,.
TGCAGTGCTAGAGGGGGGGGCACGAGGCTCTATAGCACAGATACGCAGTATTTT,CSARGGGTRLYSTDTQYF,TRBJ2-3,TRBV20-1,.,.
TGTGCCAGCAGCATGGGACAGGGATATGGCTACACCTTC,CASSMGQGYGYTF,TRBJ1-2,TRBV5-5,many,TRBD1
TGTGCCAGCAGCCAAGTGGGGACAGGGGTCTACAATGAGCAGTTCTTC,CASSQVGTGVYNEQFF,TRBJ2-1,TRBV3-1,.,TRBD1
TGTGCCAGCAGCCCACAAGGGCCAGCGGGGTACAATGAGCAGTTCTTC,CASSPQGPAGYNEQFF,TRBJ2-1,TRBV7-2,many,TRBD2
TGCAGTGCTAGATTAGGACAGACGGATGAGCAGTTCTTC,CSARLGQTDEQFF,TRBJ2-1,TRBV20-1,.,.
TGTGCCAGCAGCTTAATTGGCAGAGATGAGCAGTACTTC,CASSLIGRDEQYF,TRBJ2-7,TRBV7-2,.,.
TGCGCCAGCAGCTTGCAGGGGCCTGAAGCTTTCTTT,CASSLQGPEAFF,TRBJ1-1,TRBV5-1,many,.
TGTGCCACCAGCGGGTCTAGGAGATCAGGGACAGCGTCCTACGAGCAGTACTTC,CATSGSRRSGTASYEQYF,TRBJ2-7,TRBV15,.,TRBD1
TGTGCCAGCAGCCCACCGGGACGTGCAAATGAGCAGTTCTTC,CASSPPGRANEQFF,TRBJ2-1,TRBV6-5,.,.
TGCGCCAGCTTCCTGAAGGGGGCTACTTCACCCCTCCACTTT,CASFLKGATSPLHF,TRBJ1-6,TRBV4-1,.,TRBD1
TGTGCCATCAGCGGGGAGCTTTACAATGAGCAGTTCTTC,CAISGELYNEQFF,TRBJ2-1,TRBV10-3,.,.
TGCGCCAGCAGCCAAGAGGGAGCTAGTTGGACTGAAGCTTTCTTT,CASSQEGASWTEAFF,TRBJ1-1,TRBV4-3,few,.
TGTGCCAGCAGCGGGACAGGGGGCTATTATCAGCCCCAGCATTTT,CASSGTGGYYQPQHF,TRBJ1-5,TRBV7-2,.,TRBD1
TGCGCCAGCAGCCAAGATACCCCACTAGCGGGGGGGATCTGGTCCTACAATGAGCAGTTCTTC,CASSQDTPLAGGIWSYNEQFF,TRBJ2-1,TRBV4-3,.,TRBD2
TGCGCCAGCAGCCAAGGCGTATTCGGGGGGCTTAACTATGGCTACACCTTC,CASSQGVFGGLNYGYTF,TRBJ1-2,TRBV4-1,.,.
TGTGCCAGCAGTGACCCGGGCAGGGGGCGGCTTTTGGACTATGGCTACACCTTC,CASSDPGRGRLLDYGYTF,TRBJ1-2,TRBV6-1,.,TRBD1
TGTGCCACCGTTAAGACAGGGACCTACGAGCAGTACTTC,CATVKTGTYEQYF,TRBJ2-7,TRBV25-1,.,TRBD1
TGTGCCAGCAGCTTGAGCTATACCAGCTCCTACGAGCAGTACTTC,CASSLSYTSSYEQYF,TRBJ2-7,TRBV5-5,few,.
TGTGCTAGTGGTTTTTCTAATCCAGGAAACACCATATATTTT,CASGFSNPGNTIYF,TRBJ1-3,TRBV12-5,few,.
TGTGCCAGCAGGCCGGGACTCGGGTTCGTTGGTGAGCAGTTCTTC,CASRPGLGFVGEQFF,TRBJ2-1,TRBV12-3/TRBV12-4,.,.
TGTGCCATCAGTCCGGGACAATATAATTCACCCCTCCACTTT,CAISPGQYNSPLHF,TRBJ1-6,TRBV10-3,few,.
TGCAGTGCTAGACGGGGGGGGATATACAATGAGCAGTTCTTC,CSARRGGIYNEQFF,TRBJ2-1,TRBV20-1,.,TRBD2
TGCAGTGCTTCCAGACCGGGACTCCCGTCAGTTGAGTACTTC,CSASRPGLPSVEYF,TRBJ2-5,TRBV20-1,few,.
TGTGCCAGCAGTTTTGGTTCAACCGGTCAGCCCCAGCATTTT,CASSFGSTGQPQHF,TRBJ1-5,TRBV12-3/TRBV12-4,.,.
TGCAGTGCTAGAGATCGCGGGGCCGTCTACGAGCAGTACTTC,CSARDRGAVYEQYF,TRBJ2-7,TRBV20-1,.,.
TGTGCCAGCAGTCTTAGCGGGGGCTTCCCCGAGCAGTACTTC,CASSLSGGFPEQYF,TRBJ2-7,TRBV12-3/TRBV12-4,.,TRBD2
TGCGCCAGCAGCCAGGACAGTTCCTCGGCATCAGGCTACACCTTC,CASSQDSSSASGYTF,TRBJ1-2,TRBV5-1,.,.
TGTGCCAGCAGCTTAAGAGCCCATGGCTACACCTTC,CASSLRAHGYTF,TRBJ1-2,TRBV7-2,.,.
TGTGCCAGCAGCTTGCCAGGGGGAGACTCCTACGAGCAGTACTTC,CASSLPGGDSYEQYF,TRBJ2-7,TRBV5-6,few,TRBD1
TGCGCCAGCAGCTTGGCAAGCGTGTATGAGCAGTTCTTC,CASSLASVYEQFF,TRBJ2-1,TRBV5-1,.,.
TGTGCCAGCTCCCGGGTGGGTGGACGGATCCAAGAGACCCAGTACTTC,CASSRVGGRIQETQYF,TRBJ2-5,TRBV28,.,.
TGTGCCAGCAGTGAATATCACGGGGGCTCTAGGTGGGAGCAGTTCTTC,CASSEYHGGSRWEQFF,TRBJ2-1,TRBV25-1,.,.
TGTGCCAGCAGCCAGCTCTTGGGCCGGCGTCCTCTTGCCTACACCTTC,CASSQLLGRRPLAYTF,TRBJ1-2,TRBV4-2,few,.
TGTGCCAGCAGTCGACAGGGGGTTGGTGGCTACACCTTC,CASSRQGVGGYTF,TRBJ1-2,TRBV6-1,few,TRBD1
TGTGCCAGCAGTTACTCGAGTTTTGTGGGACAGGGGGCTGTGGGGTATGGCTACACCTTC,CASSYSSFVGQGAVGYGYTF,TRBJ1-2,TRBV6-5,.,TRBD1
TGCAGTGCTGATCAGACTGAAGCTTTCTTT,CSADQTEAFF,TRBJ1-1,TRBV20-1,.,.
TGTGCCACCGCAGATCCGACAAGTCAAGAGACCCAGTACTTC,CATADPTSQETQYF,TRBJ2-5,TRBV2,few,.
TGTGCCAGCAGTGAGCGAAGGTCAGGGAATCAGCCCCAGCATTTT,CASSERRSGNQPQHF,TRBJ1-5,TRBV2,.,.